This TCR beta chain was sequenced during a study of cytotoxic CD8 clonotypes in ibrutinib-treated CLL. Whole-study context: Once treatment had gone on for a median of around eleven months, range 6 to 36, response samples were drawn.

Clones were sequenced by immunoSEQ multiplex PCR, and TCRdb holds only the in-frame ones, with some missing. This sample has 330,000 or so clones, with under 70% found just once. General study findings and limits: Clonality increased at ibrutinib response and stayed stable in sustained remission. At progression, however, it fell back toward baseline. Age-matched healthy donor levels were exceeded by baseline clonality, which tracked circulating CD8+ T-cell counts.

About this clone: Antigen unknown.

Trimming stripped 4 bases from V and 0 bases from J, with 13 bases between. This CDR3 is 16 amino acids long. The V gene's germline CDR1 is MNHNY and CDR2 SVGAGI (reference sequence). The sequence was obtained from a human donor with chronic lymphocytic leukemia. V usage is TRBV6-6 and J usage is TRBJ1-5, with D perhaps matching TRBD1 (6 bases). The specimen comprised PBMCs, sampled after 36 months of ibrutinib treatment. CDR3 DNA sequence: TGTGCCAGCAGTTCCCGGACAGAGTATAGCAATCAGCCCCAGCATTTT. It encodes CASSSRTEYSNQPQHF.